Below are 28 T cell receptor beta chains sequenced from a single sample in a study of T cells expressing NK-cell markers. No DNA is given; TCRdb re-called the 5' RACE reads and lists each CDR3 protein once. This listing includes roughly 150,000 distinct CDR3 sequences. Specimen: blood T cells: a sorted CD56 or NKG2C T cell subset, CD4+ or CD8+ T cells, or bulk PBMC T cells (not recorded which). The origin of the receptors is a man aged 18 to 69 in good health.

The rearrangement links TRBV12-3 or TRBV12-4 to TRBJ2-7. The CDR3 has 13 residues. The CDR3 reads CASRQTGNHEQYF.

The rearrangement links TRBV3-1 to TRBJ2-7; TCRdb's assignment of TRBD1 cannot be checked, as there is no DNA. Germline V gene data show CDR1 as LGHDT and CDR2 as YNNKEL (reference sequence). This CDR3 region has 15 residues. The CDR3 spells CASSFSTGTHYEQYF.

The chain employs TRBV12-3 or TRBV12-4 and TRBJ2-5; TCRdb lists TRBD1, though no DNA is available to test this call. This CDR3 has 13 amino acids. The chain's CDR3 is CASSLFRVETQYF.

This chain links TRBV19 with TRBJ1-2; TCRdb calls TRBD1, which cannot be checked without DNA. From germline, CDR1 is LNHDA and CDR2 SQIVND (reference sequence). This CDR3 region has 12 residues. CDR3 in amino acids: CASVSGSYGYTF.

The chain carries TRBV27 and TRBJ2-1; there is no DNA to check the TCRdb D call of TRBD2. Looked up from germline, CDR1 is MNHEY and CDR2 is SMNVEV (reference sequence). This CDR3 contains 14 residues. CDR3 sequence: CASKSGGEYNEQFF.

This rearrangement joins TRBV6-1 to TRBJ2-7; no DNA is available, so the TRBD1 call from TCRdb remains unchecked. The CDR3 extends over 15 amino acids. The germline V gene has CDR1 MNHNS and CDR2 SASEGT. The chain's CDR3 is CASSAGTGMTYEQYF.

The chain employs TRBV11-1 and TRBJ1-1; TCRdb selects TRBD1, and the lack of DNA leaves this call unchecked. Germline loops: CDR1 SGHAT, CDR2 FQDESV (reference sequence). This CDR3 region has 12 residues. CDR3 region: CASSPGQLEAFF.

The V and J genes are TRBV10-3 and TRBJ1-2. From germline, CDR1 is ENHRY and CDR2 SYGVKD. The CDR3 sequence is 17 residues long. The CDR3 sequence is CAISDLPERELPYGYTF.

The chain has TRBV7-2 and TRBJ2-7; TCRdb names TRBD1, which stays unverified in the absence of DNA. The germline V gene has CDR1 SGHTA and CDR2 FQGNSA. This CDR3 has 16 residues. The CDR3 sequence: CASSHNLGTSSYEQYF.

V usage is TRBV6-2 or TRBV6-3 and J usage is TRBJ2-3; the TCRdb D gene call, TRBD1, has no DNA to confirm it. The CDR3 contains 15 residues. Germline V gene sequence: CDR1 MNHEY, CDR2 SVGEGT. CDR3 protein: CASSTDPPGTDTQYF.

The chain employs TRBV6-1 and TRBJ2-1. This CDR3 spans 14 amino acids. Germline V gives CDR1 MNHNS, CDR2 SASEGT. The CDR3 sequence is CASIFEGFDDEQFF.

The chain is built from TRBV6-1 and TRBJ2-6; no DNA is available, so the TRBD2 call from TCRdb remains unchecked. The CDR3 consists of 18 residues. Germline V CDR1 and CDR2: MNHNS, SASEGT. This CDR3 is CASREHPQSPSGANVLTF.

The rearrangement uses TRBV15 and TRBJ2-7; the TCRdb D gene call, TRBD1, has no DNA to confirm it. Germline-derived CDR1 and CDR2 are LNHNV and YYDKDF (reference sequence). This CDR3 comprises 15 residues. The CDR3 spells CATSRDQGHLYEQYF.

The CDR3 protein is CSGNRGVGIEGTEAFF. The V gene is TRBV20-1, the J gene TRBJ1-1; TCRdb designates TRBD1, a call that cannot be tested without DNA. The CDR3 is 16 amino acids. Per the germline V gene, CDR1 is DFQATT and CDR2 is SNEGSKA (reference sequence).

V usage is TRBV2 and J usage is TRBJ2-2; the D gene TCRdb calls, TRBD1, cannot be checked with no DNA. Germline V gene lookup returns CDR1 SNHLY and CDR2 FYNNEI. This CDR3 has 16 residues. This chain's CDR3 is CASSGVDRGFAGELFF.

The rearrangement links TRBV6-4 to TRBJ2-3. The length of the CDR3 is 13 residues. Germline CDR1 MRHNA, CDR2 SNTAGT. CDR3 loop: CASSDRSTDTQYF.

V gene TRBV2 combines with J gene TRBJ2-3; the D gene TCRdb calls, TRBD2, cannot be checked with no DNA. Germline V lookup: CDR1 SNHLY, CDR2 FYNNEI. The CDR3 spans 17 residues. The CDR3 is CASSEVVIPPPTDTQYF.

The V and J genes are TRBV6-1 and TRBJ1-5; TCRdb picks TRBD1, but there is no DNA to check that call. This CDR3 spans 16 amino acids. CDR1 and CDR2 (germline): MNHNS, SASEGT. The CDR3 spells CASRPKGQGLNQPQHF.

The gene calls are TRBV20-1 and TRBJ2-4; TCRdb proposes TRBD1, but this gene call is untestable without DNA. CDR1 is DFQATT and CDR2 is SNEGSKA in the germline V gene (reference sequence). This CDR3 has 14 amino acids. The CDR3 spells CSAKWGETGNIQYF.

V gene TRBV4-2 combines with J gene TRBJ1-1; with no DNA, the TCRdb D assignment of TRBD1 cannot be verified. The CDR3 runs to 15 residues. Per germline, CDR1 LGHNA and CDR2 YNFKEQ. The CDR3 is CASREGGASETEAFF.

The J gene is TRBJ2-7, the V gene TRBV6-5; TCRdb's D gene call, TRBD1, goes unchecked for lack of DNA. Germline V CDR1 and CDR2: MNHEY, SVGAGI. The CDR3 is 19 amino acids. CDR3 region: CASSYSWDPRRGLYYEQYF.

The rearrangement joins TRBV6-1 to TRBJ1-1; TCRdb reports TRBD1, a call that lacks DNA to check it against. From germline, CDR1 is MNHNS and CDR2 SASEGT. This CDR3 spans 13 amino acids. The CDR3 spells CASSKGQITEAFF.

The chain employs TRBV12-3 or TRBV12-4 and TRBJ2-2; with no DNA, the TCRdb D assignment of TRBD1 cannot be verified. The CDR3 covers 15 residues. CDR3 loop: CASSFATGWTGELFF.

CDR3: CASSGSREVYVAKNIQYF. The gene calls are TRBV6-4 and TRBJ2-4; TCRdb's D call of TRBD2 is untestable without DNA. In germline, CDR1 is MRHNA, CDR2 SNTAGT. The CDR3 runs 18 residues.

The rearrangement joins TRBV2 to TRBJ1-3; as DNA is missing, the TRBD1 call by TCRdb cannot be tested. This CDR3 region has 15 residues. Looked up from germline, CDR1 is SNHLY and CDR2 is FYNNEI. The CDR3 is CASSASGGTGNTIYF.

The rearrangement joins TRBV18 to TRBJ1-1; TCRdb lists TRBD1, though no DNA is available to test this call. Germline V CDR1 and CDR2: KGHSH, LQKENI. CDR3 length equals 14 residues. CDR3 sequence: CASSSTGIRTEAFF.

The chain couples TRBV5-1 to TRBJ2-2; TCRdb reports TRBD1, a call that lacks DNA to check it against. Germline assignment: CDR1 SGHRS and CDR2 YFSETQ. This CDR3 region has 15 residues. The CDR3 sequence: CASSLGQGNTGELFF.

The chain links TRBV6-1 to TRBJ1-1. CDR3 size: 13 residues. Germline lookup yields CDR1 MNHNS and CDR2 SASEGT. The CDR3 sequence: CASNGGEVSEAFF.